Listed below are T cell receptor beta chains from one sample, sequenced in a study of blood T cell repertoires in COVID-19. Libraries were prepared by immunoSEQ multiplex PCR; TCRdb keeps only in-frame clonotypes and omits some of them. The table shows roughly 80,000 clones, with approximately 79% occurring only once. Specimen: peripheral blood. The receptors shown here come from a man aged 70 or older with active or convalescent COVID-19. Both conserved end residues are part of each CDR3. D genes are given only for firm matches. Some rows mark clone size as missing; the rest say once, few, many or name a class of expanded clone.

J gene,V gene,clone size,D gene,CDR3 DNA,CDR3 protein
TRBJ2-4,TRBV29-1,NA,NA,TGCAGCGTTGGCACAGGAACAAACCAAAACATTCAGTACTTC,CSVGTGTNQNIQYF
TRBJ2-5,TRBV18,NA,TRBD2,TGTGCCAGCTCACCGGGACTAGCGGAGACCCAGTACTTC,CASSPGLAETQYF
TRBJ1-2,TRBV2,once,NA,TGTGCCAGCAGCAACCTCAGGTTCCCGAACTATGGCTACACCTTC,CASSNLRFPNYGYTF
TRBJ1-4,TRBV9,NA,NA,TGTGCCAGCAATCCGAGGGCTGAAGGAAAACTGTTTTTT,CASNPRAEGKLFF
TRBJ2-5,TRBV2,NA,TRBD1,TGTGCCAGCAGACAGGGGGCGCAAGAGACCCAGTACTTC,CASRQGAQETQYF
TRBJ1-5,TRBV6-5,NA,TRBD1,TGTGCCAGCAGCGCACGGACAGGCGATCAGCCCCAGCATTTT,CASSARTGDQPQHF
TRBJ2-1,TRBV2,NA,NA,TGTGCCAGCAGTGCTGGCGGGATCTCCTACAATGAGCAGTTCTTC,CASSAGGISYNEQFF
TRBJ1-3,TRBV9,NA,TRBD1,TGTGCCAGCAGCGGACGACAGGGTGGAACTGGAAACACCATATATTTT,CASSGRQGGTGNTIYF
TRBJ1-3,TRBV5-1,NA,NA,TGCGCCAGCAGCCTGACCACAAACCGGGACATCGGAAACACCATATATTTT,CASSLTTNRDIGNTIYF
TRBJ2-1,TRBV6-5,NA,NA,TGTGCCAGCAGGACAGAAGGATACAATGAGCAGTTCTTC,CASRTEGYNEQFF
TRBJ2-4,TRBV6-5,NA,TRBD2,TGTGCCAGCACCTCGACTAGCGGGGGACAAAACATTCAGTACTTC,CASTSTSGGQNIQYF
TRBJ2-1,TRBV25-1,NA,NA,TGTGCCAGCAGCTTCGGACTCAATGAGCAGTTCTTC,CASSFGLNEQFF
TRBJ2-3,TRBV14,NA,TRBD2,TGTGCCAGCAGCCGCCGACTAGCGGGGGGGCTGGGAGATACGCAGTATTTT,CASSRRLAGGLGDTQYF
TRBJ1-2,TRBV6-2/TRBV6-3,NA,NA,TGTGCCAGCAGTTACCAGGACATCTACACCTTC,CASSYQDIYTF
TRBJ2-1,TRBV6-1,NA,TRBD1,TGTGCCAGCAGTGAATTCGAGGGGGCTAGTGAGCAGTTCTTC,CASSEFEGASEQFF
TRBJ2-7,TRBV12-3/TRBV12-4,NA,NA,TGTGCCAGCAGTTTTGTTTCCCTCGAGCAGTACTTC,CASSFVSLEQYF
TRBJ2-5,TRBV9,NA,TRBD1,TGTGCCAGCAGCCCGGACAGGGGTCGATTCGAGACCCAGTACTTC,CASSPDRGRFETQYF
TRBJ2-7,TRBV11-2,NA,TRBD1,TGTGCCAGCAGCGTACACAGGGGGCAGTACGAGCAGTACTTC,CASSVHRGQYEQYF
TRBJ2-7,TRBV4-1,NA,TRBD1,TGCGCCAGCAGCCCGAAGTTCTTAGGGGGCGGAATGGGCTACGAGCAGTACTTC,CASSPKFLGGGMGYEQYF
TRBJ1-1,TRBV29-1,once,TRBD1,TGCAGCGTCACAGACAGGGGGCCTTGGACTTTCTTT,CSVTDRGPWTFF
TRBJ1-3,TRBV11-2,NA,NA,TGTGCCAGCAGCCGCGATTATTCCTCTGGAAACACCATATATTTT,CASSRDYSSGNTIYF
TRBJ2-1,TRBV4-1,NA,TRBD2,TGCGCCAGCAGCCTTGGGGCGGGGGGGCTCTACAATGAGCAGTTCTTC,CASSLGAGGLYNEQFF
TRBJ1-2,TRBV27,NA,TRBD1,TGTGCCAGCGGAAGACAGGGTGGAGGCTACACCTTC,CASGRQGGGYTF
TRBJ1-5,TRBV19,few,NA,TGTGCCAGTAATCTTCAGACAAATCAGCCCCAGCATTTT,CASNLQTNQPQHF
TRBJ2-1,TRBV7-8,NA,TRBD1,TGTGCCAGCAGCTTCGGGACAGGACCCTACAATGAGCAGTTCTTC,CASSFGTGPYNEQFF
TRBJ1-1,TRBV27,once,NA,TGTGCCAGCAGGGTCAGGTGGGACACTGAAGCTTTCTTT,CASRVRWDTEAFF
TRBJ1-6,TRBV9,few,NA,TGTGCCAGCAGCACGGGAGGAGGAAATTCACCCCTCCACTTT,CASSTGGGNSPLHF
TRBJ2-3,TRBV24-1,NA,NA,TGTGCCACCAGTGACCCCGGCACAGATACGCAGTATTTT,CATSDPGTDTQYF
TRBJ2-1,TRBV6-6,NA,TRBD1,TGTGCCAGCAGAGAGACAGGGGACGACAATGAGCAGTTCTTC,CASRETGDDNEQFF
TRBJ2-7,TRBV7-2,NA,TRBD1,TGTGCCAGCAGCTTGGGACAGAGGTTCTTCTACGAGCAGTACTTC,CASSLGQRFFYEQYF
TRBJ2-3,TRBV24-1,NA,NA,TGTGCCACCAGTGACCCAACTAGGCTGGCTACGCAGTATTTT,CATSDPTRLATQYF
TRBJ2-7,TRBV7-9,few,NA,TGTGCCAGCAGCCCCGGACAGTTCTACGAGCAGTACTTC,CASSPGQFYEQYF
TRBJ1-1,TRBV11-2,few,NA,TGTGCCAGCAGCGCGACAGTGAACACTGAAGCTTTCTTT,CASSATVNTEAFF
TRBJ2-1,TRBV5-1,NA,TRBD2,TGCGCCAGCAGCTTGGGTGCCGGGGGGGCTGGTGAGCAGTTCTTC,CASSLGAGGAGEQFF
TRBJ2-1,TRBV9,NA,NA,TGTGCCAGCAGCGTAGGTCAGGGGCCCTACAATGAGCAGTTCTTC,CASSVGQGPYNEQFF
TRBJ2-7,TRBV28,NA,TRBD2,TGTGCCAGCAGTAGCGGGGGGTCCTACGAGCAGTACTTC,CASSSGGSYEQYF
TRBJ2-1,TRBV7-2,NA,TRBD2,TGTGCCAGCAACTCGACGGGGTGGACGCGGGGACTAGCGTACAATGAGCAGTTCTTC,CASNSTGWTRGLAYNEQFF
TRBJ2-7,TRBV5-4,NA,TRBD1,TGTGCCAGCAGCCCCCGGGACAGGGGCTACGAGCAGTACTTC,CASSPRDRGYEQYF
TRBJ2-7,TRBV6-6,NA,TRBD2,TGTGCCAGCAGTCCTCGTGGCGTAGCGGGGGCTAGCTCCTACGAGCAGTACTTC,CASSPRGVAGASSYEQYF
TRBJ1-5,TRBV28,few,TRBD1,TGTGCCAGCAGTATCGGACAGGGGGCGGTTCAGCCCCAGCATTTT,CASSIGQGAVQPQHF
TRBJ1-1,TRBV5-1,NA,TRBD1,TGCGCCAGCAGACCGCAAGTGACAGGGGAGAACACTGAAGCTTTCTTT,CASRPQVTGENTEAFF